Below are 25 T cell receptor beta chains sequenced from a single sample in a study of blood T cell repertoires in COVID-19. Generated by immunoSEQ multiplex PCR, the TCRdb table keeps only in-frame clones and is missing some. This table has approximately 300,000 clones, roughly 90% appearing once. The sequenced material came from peripheral blood. The receptors originated from a young man with active or convalescent COVID-19.

This chain connects TRBV10-3 to TRBJ1-4, with D hard to call. Trimming took off 4 bases at V and 7 bases at J, with 16 bases between the two ends. Per germline, CDR1 ENHRY and CDR2 SYGVKD. The CDR3 covers 15 residues. The CDR3 loop reads CAISGVRGGPEKLFF. CDR3 DNA: TGTGCCATCAGTGGAGTCCGAGGAGGACCTGAAAAACTGTTTTTT.

V gene TRBV27 combines with J gene TRBJ2-3; maybe TRBD2 (6 bases). Germline-derived CDR1 and CDR2 are MNHEY and SMNVEV (reference sequence). This CDR3 has 12 amino acids. Trimming stripped 6 bases from V and 6 bases from J, with 10 bases between. The CDR3 spells CASSPSVDTQYF. The CDR3 DNA follows: TGTGCCAGCAGCCCTAGCGTGGATACGCAGTATTTT.

The V gene is TRBV10-1, the J gene TRBJ2-5; perhaps TRBD1 as D (5 bases). Germline V gene data show CDR1 as WNHNN and CDR2 as SYGVQD (reference sequence). With 3 bases removed from V and 0 bases from J, the gap between germline ends came to 11 bases. The CDR3 covers 15 residues. CDR3 amino acids: CASSDGRAYQETQYF. CDR3 bases: TGCGCCAGCAGTGATGGCAGGGCATACCAAGAGACCCAGTACTTC.

In this sample, this clone turned up many times. The V gene is TRBV6-5, the J gene TRBJ2-3, with 8 bases identical to TRBD1. V lost 6 bases and J lost 1; bases outside the gene matches: 6. Germline CDR1 is MNHEY and CDR2 is SVGAGI. CDR3 length: 15 residues. The DNA for the CDR3 is TGTGCCAGCAGCCGAGAGACAGGGGGCACAGATACGCAGTATTTT. The encoded protein is CASSRETGGTDTQYF.

This chain joins TRBV27 and TRBJ1-5; weak D call: TRBD1 (6 bases). The CDR3 is 14 residues long. V dropped 4 bases and J dropped 4 bases, with 11 bases sitting between them. Germline CDR1 reads MNHEY; CDR2 reads SMNVEV (reference sequence). CDR3 nucleotide sequence: TGTGCCAGCAGTTCCTGGGACAAGAATCAGCCCCAGCATTTT. This sequence encodes CASSSWDKNQPQHF.

The chain recombines TRBV5-1 with TRBJ2-2, with TRBD1 matching over 9 bases. The CDR3 spans 15 residues. Trimming took 5 bases from V and 1 from J; bases not matched to a gene: 3. Looked up from germline, CDR1 is SGHRS and CDR2 is YFSETQ. The CDR3 sequence is CASRTGGKNTGELFF. DNA for the CDR3: TGCGCCAGCAGGACAGGGGGGAAGAACACCGGGGAGCTGTTTTTT.

This clone has a handful of counts. CDR3 DNA: TGTGCCAGCAGCGTAGGCCGGGACAGAAATCAGCCCCAGCATTTT. The encoded protein is CASSVGRDRNQPQHF. This sequence joins TRBV7-8 and TRBJ1-5, with 7 bases aligning to TRBD1. J gave up 4 bases and V 5 bases, and 8 bases lay outside the gene matches. The germline gives CDR1 SGHVS, CDR2 FQNEAQ. This CDR3 spans 15 amino acids.

The chain links TRBV4-2 to TRBJ1-5; TRBD1 might be the D (5 bases). Germline values: CDR1 LGHNA, CDR2 YNFKEQ. V was trimmed by 4 bases and J by 4 bases, leaving 14 bases between them. This CDR3 is built from 15 residues. The CDR3 sequence is CASSRGTRENQPQHF. The CDR3 DNA reads TGTGCCAGCAGCCGCGGGACCCGCGAGAATCAGCCCCAGCATTTT.

This clone was found once. The V and J genes are TRBV29-1 and TRBJ2-7, with 7 nucleotides matching TRBD2. The CDR3 covers 13 residues. Looked up from germline, CDR1 is SQVTM and CDR2 is ANQGSEA. V was pared by 2 bases and J by 5 bases, with 6 bases of the junction left unmatched. The CDR3 nucleotides read TGCAGCGTTGAAAGCGGGAACGGGAACGAGCAGTACTTC. It is translated as CSVESGNGNEQYF.

This clone has only a few counts. In DNA form, the CDR3 reads TGTGCCAGCAGACGACCCGAGGGTTGGACACCCCTCCACTTT. Translated: CASRRPEGWTPLHF. The chain uses TRBV28 and TRBJ1-6; D not resolved. This CDR3 is built from 14 residues. Trimming removed 6 bases from V and 11 bases from J, with 17 bases in between. The germline gives CDR1 MDHEN, CDR2 SYDVKM.

The V call is TRBV4-3, the J call TRBJ1-2, with D unclear. V was trimmed by 0 bases and J by 4 bases, leaving 12 bases between them. The CDR3 covers 15 residues. Germline CDR1 LGHNA, CDR2 YSLEER. CDR3 amino acids: CASSQDTDGFYGYTF. CDR3 nucleotides: TGCGCCAGCAGCCAAGATACAGACGGCTTCTATGGCTACACCTTC.

In this sample, this clone turned up once. The rearrangement joins TRBV5-1 to TRBJ2-5; 9 bases fit TRBD2. V was pared by 0 bases and J by 5 bases, with 5 bases of the junction left unmatched. CDR1 SGHRS and CDR2 YFSETQ come from the germline V gene. This CDR3 region has 15 residues. CDR3 sequence (DNA): TGCGCCAGCAGCTTGGGTGCGGGGGGGCCGGAGACCCAGTACTTC. It translates to CASSLGAGGPETQYF.

This chain connects TRBV19 to TRBJ2-1, with TRBD1 identical over 7 bases. The CDR3 sequence is 14 residues long. Trimming removed 7 bases from V and 5 bases from J; junction bases left unmatched: 8. The germline V gene has CDR1 LNHDA and CDR2 SQIVND (reference sequence). CDR3 DNA sequence: TGTGCCAGTAAGCAGGGACAGATGAACAATGAGCAGTTCTTC. Protein sequence: CASKQGQMNNEQFF.

The chain uses TRBV7-9 and TRBJ2-5; 9 bases line up with TRBD2. Germline trimming cut 5 bases from V and 4 bases from J; bases unmatched to any gene: 11. The CDR3 is 16 amino acids. Germline CDR1 is SEHNR and CDR2 is FQNEAQ (reference sequence). CDR3 nucleotides: TGTGCCAGCAGCCCTCGGGGTCAGCGGGGGGCAGAGACCCAGTACTTC. It codes for CASSPRGQRGAETQYF.

The gene calls are TRBV21-1 and TRBJ1-1; TRBD1, the table's D call, was not compared with the DNA. TRBV21-1 is tagged as a pseudogene. The CDR3 has 15 residues. Here the CDR3 DNA reads TGTGCCAGCAGTTGCAGGGGAAGGGGGAACACTGAAGCTTTCTTT. Its translation is CASSCRGRGNTEAFF.

The CDR3 DNA is TGTGCCATCAGTGACCGGGGGATTAACAATCAGCCCCAGCATTTT. Residues: CAISDRGINNQPQHF. The J gene is TRBJ1-5, the V gene TRBV10-3, with D tentatively TRBD1 (5 bases). Germline assignment: CDR1 ENHRY and CDR2 SYGVKD. The CDR3 is made up of 15 amino acids. V was trimmed by 3 bases and J by 3 bases, leaving 12 bases between them.

The rearrangement links TRBV3-1 (or the pseudogene TRBV3-2) to TRBJ2-1; TRBD1 matches at 7 bases. Germline V gene sequence: CDR1 LGHDT, CDR2 YNNKEL (reference sequence). The CDR3 has 15 amino acids. V gave up 5 bases and J gave up 3 bases; unmatched junction bases: 7. The CDR3 DNA reads as TGTGCCAGCAGCAGGGGGCCTGGCTACTACAATGAGCAGTTCTTC. Translating gives CASSRGPGYYNEQFF.

The chain combines TRBV2 with TRBJ2-5; D is possibly TRBD2 (5 bases). CDR1 and CDR2 (germline): SNHLY, FYNNEI. Trimming left V 11 bases short and J 2 bases short, with 12 bases between. The CDR3 has 12 amino acids. CDR3 DNA: TGTGCCGGAGGAGAGGTGCAAGAGACCCAGTACTTC. This encodes CAGGEVQETQYF. Filled out from reference TRBV2 and TRBJ2-5, the complete variable domain reads EPEVTQTPSHQVTQMGQEVILRCVPISNHLYFYWYRQILGQKVEFLVSFYNNEISEKSEIFDDQFSVERPDGSNFTLKIRSTKLEDSAMYFCAGGEVQETQYFGPGTRLLVL.

V usage is TRBV2 and J usage is TRBJ1-4, with D uncertain. The CDR3 has 15 residues. From germline, CDR1 is SNHLY and CDR2 FYNNEI. V was trimmed by 3 bases and J by 2 bases, leaving 10 bases between them. The CDR3 loop is CASSETGRTNEKLFF. DNA of the CDR3: TGTGCCAGCAGTGAGACGGGGAGGACTAATGAAAAACTGTTTTTT.

The gene calls are TRBV19 and TRBJ2-7; 8 nucleotides agree with TRBD1. The CDR3 is 14 amino acids. Trimming took 7 bases from V and 4 from J; bases not matched to a gene: 9. CDR1 is LNHDA and CDR2 is SQIVND in the germline V gene (reference sequence). In DNA, the CDR3 is TGTGCCAGTATCCGGACAGGGTTCGGTTACGAGCAGTACTTC. Protein: CASIRTGFGYEQYF.

The V and J genes are TRBV7-8 and TRBJ1-1; D not resolved. CDR3 length equals 17 residues. V lost 0 bases, J lost 11 bases, and 25 bases lay in between. The germline CDR1 and CDR2 sequences are SGHVS and FQNEAQ. CDR3 residues: CASSLAPDLHSARFAFF. CDR3 DNA sequence: TGTGCCAGCAGCTTAGCCCCTGACCTACACTCGGCTAGGTTTGCTTTCTTT.

V and J are TRBV11-2 and TRBJ2-7; D might be TRBD1 (5 bases). The CDR3 covers 12 residues. Trimming pared 7 bases from V and 4 bases from J, leaving 11 bases between. The germline CDR1 and CDR2 sequences are SGHAT and FQNNGV. DNA for the CDR3: TGTGCCAGCATGGATCAGGGATACGAGCAGTACTTC. This encodes CASMDQGYEQYF.

For the CDR3, the DNA is TGCGCCAGCAGCCAAGGATGGGAGGGTGACACCATATATTTT. Translating gives CASSQGWEGDTIYF. The gene calls are TRBV4-1 and TRBJ1-3; D ambiguous. Germline V CDR1 and CDR2: MGHRA, YSYEKL. CDR3 size: 14 residues. The V gene lost 1 base and the J gene lost 8 bases, with 12 bases spanning the gap.

This chain joins TRBV5-1 and TRBJ1-1; D remains unclear. Trimming pared 5 bases from V and 2 bases from J, leaving 10 bases between. CDR1 is SGHRS and CDR2 is YFSETQ in the germline V gene. The CDR3 has 13 amino acids. This CDR3 reads CASRAVINTEAFF. CDR3 bases: TGCGCCAGCAGAGCGGTGATCAACACTGAAGCTTTCTTT.

The rearrangement joins TRBV9 to TRBJ2-7; TRBD2 matches 8 bases. V trimming: 3 bases; J trimming: 5 bases; junction bases outside the gene matches: 4. The CDR3 loop spans 13 amino acids. Germline V gives CDR1 SGDLS, CDR2 YYNGEE. Written as DNA, the CDR3 is TGTGCCAGCAGCGAGGGACTAGTACACGAGCAGTACTTC. This sequence encodes CASSEGLVHEQYF.